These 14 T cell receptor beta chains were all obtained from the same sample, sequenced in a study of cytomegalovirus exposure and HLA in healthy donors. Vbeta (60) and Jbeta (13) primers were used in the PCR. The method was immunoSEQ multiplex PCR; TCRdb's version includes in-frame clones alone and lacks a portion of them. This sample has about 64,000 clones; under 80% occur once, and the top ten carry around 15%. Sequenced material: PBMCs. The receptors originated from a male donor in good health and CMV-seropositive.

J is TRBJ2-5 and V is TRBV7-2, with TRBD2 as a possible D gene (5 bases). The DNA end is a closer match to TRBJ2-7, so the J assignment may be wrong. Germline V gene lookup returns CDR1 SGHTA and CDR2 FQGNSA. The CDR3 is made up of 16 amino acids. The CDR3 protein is CASSLDAPRGLYEQYF. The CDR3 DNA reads TGTGCCAGCAGCTTAGACGCTCCGAGAGGGCTCTACGAGCAGTACTTC.

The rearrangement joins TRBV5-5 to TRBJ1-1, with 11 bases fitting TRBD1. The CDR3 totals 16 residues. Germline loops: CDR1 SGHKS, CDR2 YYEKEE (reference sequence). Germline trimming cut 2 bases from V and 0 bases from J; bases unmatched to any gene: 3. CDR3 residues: CASSFRGQGVNTEAFF. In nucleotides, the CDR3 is TGTGCCAGCAGCTTCCGGGGACAGGGGGTGAACACTGAAGCTTTCTTT.

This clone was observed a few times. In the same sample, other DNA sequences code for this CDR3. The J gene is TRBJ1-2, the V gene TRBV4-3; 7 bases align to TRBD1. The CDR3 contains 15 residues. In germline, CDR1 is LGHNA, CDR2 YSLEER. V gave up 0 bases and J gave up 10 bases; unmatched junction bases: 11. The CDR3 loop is CASSQDYSGTAAYTF. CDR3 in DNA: TGCGCCAGCAGCCAAGACTATTCCGGGACAGCGGCCTACACCTTC.

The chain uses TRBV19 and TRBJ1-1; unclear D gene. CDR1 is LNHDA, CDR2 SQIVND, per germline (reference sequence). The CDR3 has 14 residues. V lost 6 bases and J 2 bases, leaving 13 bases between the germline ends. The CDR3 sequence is CASSMSTVNTEAFF. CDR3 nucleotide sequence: TGTGCCAGTAGCATGAGCACGGTCAACACTGAAGCTTTCTTT.

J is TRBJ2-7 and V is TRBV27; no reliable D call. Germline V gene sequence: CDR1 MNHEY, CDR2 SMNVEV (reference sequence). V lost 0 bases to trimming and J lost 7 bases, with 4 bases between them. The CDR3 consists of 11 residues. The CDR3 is CASSLSGEQYF. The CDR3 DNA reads TGTGCCAGCAGTTTATCCGGGGAGCAGTACTTC.

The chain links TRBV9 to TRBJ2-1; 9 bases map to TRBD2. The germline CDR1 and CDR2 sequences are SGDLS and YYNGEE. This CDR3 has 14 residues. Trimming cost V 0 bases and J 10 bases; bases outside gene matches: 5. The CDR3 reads CASSVGGREGEQFF. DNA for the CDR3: TGTGCCAGCAGCGTAGGCGGGAGGGAGGGGGAGCAGTTCTTC.

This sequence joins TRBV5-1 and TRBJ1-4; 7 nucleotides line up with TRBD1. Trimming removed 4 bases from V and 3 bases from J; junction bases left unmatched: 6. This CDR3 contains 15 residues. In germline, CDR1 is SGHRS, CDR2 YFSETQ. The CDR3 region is CASSMTGLANEKLFF. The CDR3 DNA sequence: TGCGCCAGCAGCATGACAGGGTTGGCTAATGAAAAACTGTTTTTT.

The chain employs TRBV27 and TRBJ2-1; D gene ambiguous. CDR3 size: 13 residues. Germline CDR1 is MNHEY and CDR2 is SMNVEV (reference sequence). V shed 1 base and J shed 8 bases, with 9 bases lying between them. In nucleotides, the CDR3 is TGTGCCAGCAGTTTATTTGGTTCGGATGAGCAGTTCTTC. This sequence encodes CASSLFGSDEQFF.

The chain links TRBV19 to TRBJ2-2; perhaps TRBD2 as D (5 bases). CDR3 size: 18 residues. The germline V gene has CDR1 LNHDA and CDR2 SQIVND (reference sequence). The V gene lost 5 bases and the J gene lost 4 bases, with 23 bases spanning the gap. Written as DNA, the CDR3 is TGTGCCAGTAGTTTTAGCGATTGGGATGGGAATCCCACCGGGGAGCTGTTTTTT. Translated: CASSFSDWDGNPTGELFF.

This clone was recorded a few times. DNA of the CDR3: TGTGCCTGGAGTGTTCTACAGGGTGGGAATTCCGAGCAGTACTTC. This encodes CAWSVLQGGNSEQYF. The chain employs TRBV30 and TRBJ2-7; tentatively, D is TRBD1 (6 bases). From germline, CDR1 is GTSNPN and CDR2 SVGIG (reference sequence). There are 15 residues in the CDR3. The V and J ends lost 0 bases and 6 bases respectively, with 18 bases between them.

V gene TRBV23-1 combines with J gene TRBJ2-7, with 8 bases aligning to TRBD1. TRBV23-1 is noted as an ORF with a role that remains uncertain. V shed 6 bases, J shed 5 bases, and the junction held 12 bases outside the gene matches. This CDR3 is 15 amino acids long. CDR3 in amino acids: CASSRRDRICDEQYF. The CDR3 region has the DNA TGCGCCAGCAGCCGCCGGGACAGGATCTGTGACGAGCAGTACTTC.

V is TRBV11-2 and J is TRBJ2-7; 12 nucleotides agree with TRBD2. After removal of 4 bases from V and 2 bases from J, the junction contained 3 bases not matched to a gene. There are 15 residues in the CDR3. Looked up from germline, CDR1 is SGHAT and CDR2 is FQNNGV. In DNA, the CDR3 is TGTGCCAGCAGCTCCCGACTAGCGGGGGCCTACGAGCAGTACTTC. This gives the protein CASSSRLAGAYEQYF.

CDR3 sequence reads: CASSFGSGGGLRYGYTF. As DNA, the CDR3 is TGTGCCAGCAGCTTCGGGTCGGGAGGGGGTCTACGCTATGGCTACACCTTC. The chain uses TRBV7-2 and TRBJ1-2, with a tentative D call TRBD1 (6 bases). Germline assignment: CDR1 SGHTA and CDR2 FQGNSA. CDR3 length equals 17 residues. Trimming removed 3 bases at V and 4 bases at J, with 21 bases between.

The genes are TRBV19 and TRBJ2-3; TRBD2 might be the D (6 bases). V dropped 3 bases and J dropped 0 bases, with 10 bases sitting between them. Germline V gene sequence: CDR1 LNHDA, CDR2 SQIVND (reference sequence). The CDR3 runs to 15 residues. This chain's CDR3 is CASSIVAASTDTQYF. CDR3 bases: TGTGCCAGTAGTATTGTAGCGGCTAGCACAGATACGCAGTATTTT.